This T cell receptor (beta chain) derives from a study of blood T cell repertoires in COVID-19. Study-wide background: Material from acute and convalescent COVID-19 was sourced from the United States, Italy and Spain. The cDNA or gDNA used as material had been derived from T cells, B-cell-depleted T cells, or PBMCs.

The germline V gene has CDR1 SGHNT and CDR2 YYREEE (reference sequence). There are 15 residues in the CDR3. J lost 8 bases, V lost 0 bases, and 5 bases had no gene match. Original analysis: Reference gene primer amplification in the assay estimated nucleated cell counts. The protocol was immunoSEQ multiplex PCR, while the TCRdb copy is restricted to in-frame clones and leaves out a portion. The V and J calls and clone size are taken from that table; D and trimming were inferred from the DNA. The repertoire has tens of thousands of clones, 75% to 90% of them found once; the top ten carry 8.5% to 14%. The TCR was taken from a man older than 75 with acute or convalescent COVID-19. Specimen: peripheral blood. This rearrangement joins TRBV5-4 to TRBJ2-2, with 9 bases that match TRBD2. The CDR3 here is CASSLGLAAIGELFF. The DNA of the CDR3 is TGTGCCAGCAGCTTGGGACTAGCGGCAATTGGGGAGCTGTTTTTT.